Shown below are 32 T cell receptor beta chains from a single sample sequenced in a study of blood T cell repertoires in COVID-19. This table comes from immunoSEQ multiplex PCR, and its TCRdb copy is limited to in-frame clones, with some not included. The sample yields over 450,000 clones, 85% to 90% seen once. The source material was peripheral blood. These receptors were obtained from a woman between 50 and 59 years old with COVID-19, enrolled during active disease.

In its sample, this clone was seen once. The J gene is TRBJ2-1, the V gene TRBV4-2; TRBD2 aligns across 8 bases. Germline V gene sequence: CDR1 LGHNA, CDR2 YNFKEQ. This CDR3 spans 15 amino acids. The J segment lost 7 bases and the V segment lost 3 bases, leaving 8 bases of the junction unmatched. This CDR3 reads CASSHLSGGGNEQFF. CDR3 DNA: TGTGCCAGCAGCCACTTGAGCGGGGGAGGGAATGAGCAGTTCTTC.

The rearrangement joins TRBV2 to TRBJ2-7, with D unclear. Germline lookup yields CDR1 SNHLY and CDR2 FYNNEI. There are 14 residues in the CDR3. Trimming pared 4 bases from V and 2 bases from J, leaving 12 bases between. The CDR3 sequence: CASSARIRAYEQYF. In DNA, the CDR3 is TGTGCCAGCAGTGCCCGGATCCGGGCCTACGAGCAGTACTTC.

The chain uses TRBV19 and TRBJ1-6; TRBD1 might be the D (5 bases). CDR1 LNHDA and CDR2 SQIVND come from the germline V gene (reference sequence). The length of the CDR3 is 16 residues. The V end was cut by 1 base, the J end by 7 bases, with 14 bases between. This chain's CDR3 is CASSIAVGQGNSPLHF. The CDR3 region has the DNA TGTGCCAGTAGTATAGCGGTGGGGCAGGGAAATTCACCCCTCCACTTT.

The chain recombines TRBV9 with TRBJ1-1, with 7 bases matching TRBD1. Germline CDR1 and CDR2: SGDLS and YYNGEE. The J segment lost 2 bases and the V segment lost 0 bases, leaving 4 bases of the junction unmatched. The CDR3 has 15 residues. CDR3 protein: CASSVVGQANTEAFF. CDR3 in DNA: TGTGCCAGCAGCGTAGTCGGACAGGCAAACACTGAAGCTTTCTTT.

This clone was counted ten times or more. The V gene is TRBV4-1, the J gene TRBJ1-2; TRBD1 is a possible D gene (6 bases). The germline V and J ends were trimmed by 2 bases and 1 base, with 8 bases remaining between them. CDR1 and CDR2 (germline): MGHRA, YSYEKL. The CDR3 is made up of 14 amino acids. The CDR3 protein is CASSQRTVNYGYTF. The CDR3 coding sequence is TGCGCCAGCAGCCAAAGGACAGTTAACTATGGCTACACCTTC.

As to this clone: This specimen includes other DNA sequences encoding the same CDR3. V gene TRBV18 combines with J gene TRBJ1-1; 8 bases match TRBD1. The ends lost 3 bases at V and 7 bases at J; junction bases unmatched: 4. The CDR3 sequence is 13 residues long. Germline lookup yields CDR1 KGHSH and CDR2 LQKENI. CDR3 DNA: TGTGCCAGCTCACCCCGACAGGGGAATGAAGCTTTCTTT. Protein sequence: CASSPRQGNEAFF.

This clone was seen just once. The J gene is TRBJ1-1, the V gene TRBV19; TRBD1 agrees at 9 bases. The CDR3 is 15 residues long. Germline V gives CDR1 LNHDA, CDR2 SQIVND (reference sequence). V dropped 5 bases and J dropped 1; count of bases not matched to a gene: 5. The DNA of the CDR3 is TGTGCCAGTAGTTTCCGGGACAGGGCGAACACTGAAGCTTTCTTT. It translates to CASSFRDRANTEAFF.

V is TRBV9 and J is TRBJ1-2, with D possibly TRBD1 on 6 matching bases. CDR3 length: 14 residues. Between the trimmed V and J ends, which lost 3 bases and 8 bases, there was a span of 17 bases. Germline loops: CDR1 SGDLS, CDR2 YYNGEE. The CDR3: CASSATLTGRGYTF. The CDR3 DNA reads TGTGCCAGCAGCGCAACCTTGACAGGTCGCGGCTACACCTTC.

V gene TRBV6-1 combines with J gene TRBJ1-6, with D maybe TRBD1 (6 bases). Looked up from germline, CDR1 is MNHNS and CDR2 is SASEGT. V shed 3 bases and J shed 6 bases, with 15 bases lying between them. The CDR3 consists of 16 residues. The CDR3 loop is CASSEQPGTLNSPLHF. As DNA, the CDR3 is TGTGCCAGCAGTGAGCAACCCGGGACACTTAATTCACCCCTCCACTTT.

The V call is TRBV7-9, the J call TRBJ1-1, with 7 bases identical to TRBD1. CDR1 and CDR2 (germline): SEHNR, FQNEAQ (reference sequence). This CDR3 contains 16 residues. V lost 5 bases and J lost 0; bases outside the gene matches: 9. The CDR3 reads CASSRPPGQMNTEAFF. CDR3 nucleotide sequence: TGTGCCAGCAGCCGCCCCCCGGGACAGATGAACACTGAAGCTTTCTTT.

The gene calls are TRBV19 and TRBJ1-1, with 10 nucleotides matching TRBD1. The CDR3 sequence is 13 residues long. CDR1 is LNHDA, CDR2 SQIVND, per germline (reference sequence). V gave up 9 bases and J gave up 6 bases; unmatched junction bases: 7. CDR3 loop: CASSTGGAPEAFF. CDR3 bases: TGTGCCAGCTCGACAGGGGGCGCCCCTGAAGCTTTCTTT. The full variable domain, completed using reference TRBV19 and TRBJ1-1, is DGGITQSPKYLFRKEGQNVTLSCEQNLNHDAMYWYRQDPGQGLRLIYYSQIVNDFQKGDIAEGYSVSREKKESFPLTVTSAQKNPTAFYLCASSTGGAPEAFFGQGTRLTVV.

The V call is TRBV5-5, the J call TRBJ1-2; unclear D gene. The V end was cut by 0 bases, the J end by 0 bases, with 9 bases between. CDR3 length: 15 residues. Germline V lookup: CDR1 SGHKS, CDR2 YYEKEE (reference sequence). CDR3 in amino acids: CASSLGGPTNYGYTF. CDR3 coding DNA: TGTGCCAGCAGCTTGGGAGGGCCCACTAACTATGGCTACACCTTC.

This chain connects TRBV24-1 to TRBJ2-7, with D uncertain. The CDR3 is 12 residues long. Germline V gene lookup returns CDR1 KGHDR and CDR2 SFDVKD. Trimming stripped 2 bases from V and 6 bases from J, with 7 bases between. The CDR3 here is CATSDWSSEQYF. DNA of the CDR3: TGTGCCACCAGTGATTGGAGTAGCGAGCAGTACTTC.

V usage is TRBV7-9 and J usage is TRBJ1-1; D not certain. The CDR3 length is 14 residues. The germline gives CDR1 SEHNR, CDR2 FQNEAQ (reference sequence). Trimming shortened V by 5 bases and J by 0 bases, and 10 bases separated the two germline ends. As DNA, the CDR3 is TGTGCCAGCAGCCTCCGGGAGATGAACACTGAAGCTTTCTTT. Translating it yields CASSLREMNTEAFF.

This clone was recorded only once. The rearrangement uses TRBV19 and TRBJ1-5; possible D gene TRBD1, 6 bases. The CDR3 length is 16 residues. Trimming shortened V by 4 bases and J by 0 bases, and 13 bases separated the two germline ends. CDR1 LNHDA and CDR2 SQIVND come from the germline V gene (reference sequence). CDR3 region: CASSTLDRLSNQPQHF. CDR3 bases: TGTGCCAGTAGTACACTGGACAGACTTAGCAATCAGCCCCAGCATTTT.

CDR3: CASSLSGGTHLTQYF. As DNA, the CDR3 is TGTGCCAGCAGCTTGAGCGGGGGGACCCATTTGACCCAGTACTTC. The chain couples TRBV6-5 to TRBJ2-5, with 9 bases matching TRBD2. The CDR3 sequence is 15 residues long. Germline values: CDR1 MNHEY, CDR2 SVGAGI. The ends lost 6 bases at V and 7 bases at J; junction bases unmatched: 12.

With respect to this clone: At the DNA level, this CDR3 is encoded by other sequences in the same sample as well. CDR3 sequence (DNA): TGTGCCAGCAGTGAACCGGACTATGGCTACACCTTC. It yields the protein CASSEPDYGYTF. The gene calls are TRBV6-1 and TRBJ1-2; D remains ambiguous. The V end lost 2 bases, the J end lost 3 bases, and 4 bases lay between the germline ends. Germline CDR1 reads MNHNS; CDR2 reads SASEGT. The CDR3 loop spans 12 amino acids.

CDR3 sequence: CASSRTGWWDEKLFF. The DNA for the CDR3 is TGTGCCAGCAGCCGAACAGGGTGGTGGGATGAAAAACTGTTTTTT. This rearrangement joins TRBV14 to TRBJ1-4; D might be TRBD1 (6 bases). Per the germline V gene, CDR1 is SGHDN and CDR2 is FVKESK. V was trimmed by 4 bases and J by 6 bases, leaving 15 bases between them. The CDR3 covers 15 residues.

The rearrangement uses TRBV5-1 and TRBJ1-6; 8 nucleotides agree with TRBD1. Germline V lookup: CDR1 SGHRS, CDR2 YFSETQ. Unmatched junction bases numbered 6, after V lost 0 bases and J lost 7 bases. There are 16 residues in the CDR3. The CDR3 loop reads CASSLDVQGANSPLHF. The CDR3 DNA is TGCGCCAGCAGCTTGGATGTGCAGGGGGCAAATTCACCCCTCCACTTT.

The chain couples TRBV5-4 to TRBJ2-2; TRBD1 aligns across 8 bases. The CDR3 loop spans 14 amino acids. V lost 4 bases, J lost 6 bases, and 5 bases stayed unmatched. Germline CDR1 and CDR2: SGHNT and YYREEE (reference sequence). The CDR3 reads CASSRDRRAGELFF. CDR3 nucleotides: TGTGCCAGCAGCCGGGACAGGCGCGCCGGGGAGCTGTTTTTT.

The chain combines TRBV28 with TRBJ1-6; 9 positions match TRBD1. The V and J ends lost 4 bases and 7 bases, in that order; junction bases with no gene match: 8. Per the germline V gene, CDR1 is MDHEN and CDR2 is SYDVKM. The CDR3 is made up of 16 amino acids. The DNA for the CDR3 is TGTGCCAGCAGTTCGACCGGGACAGGGATGAATTCACCCCTCCACTTT. Encoded protein: CASSSTGTGMNSPLHF.

The chain has TRBV11-2 and TRBJ1-4; 7 bases are a match to TRBD1. Per germline, CDR1 SGHAT and CDR2 FQNNGV. The CDR3 has 14 residues. With V trimmed by 3 bases and J by 8 bases, 6 bases remained unmatched. CDR3 DNA sequence: TGTGCCAGCAGCTTCCGGACAGGAGCAGAAAAACTGTTTTTT. It encodes CASSFRTGAEKLFF.

The chain uses TRBV2 and TRBJ1-5; 7 bases map to TRBD1. Germline V gene sequence: CDR1 SNHLY, CDR2 FYNNEI. This CDR3 is built from 14 residues. J gave up 1 base and V 6 bases, and 3 bases lay outside the gene matches. The CDR3 DNA reads as TGTGCCAGCAGCCAGGGACAGAGCAATCAGCCCCAGCATTTT. The encoded protein is CASSQGQSNQPQHF.

This chain links TRBV5-1 with TRBJ2-7; possible D gene TRBD1, 5 bases. The CDR3 runs 15 residues. Trimming pared 4 bases from V and 2 bases from J, leaving 16 bases between. From germline, CDR1 is SGHRS and CDR2 YFSETQ. In DNA form, the CDR3 reads TGCGCCAGCAGCATTTCAGGGATGGAAGCCTACGAGCAGTACTTC. Amino acid sequence: CASSISGMEAYEQYF.

J is TRBJ1-2 and V is TRBV6-1; 10 bases fit TRBD1. Germline V gene sequence: CDR1 MNHNS, CDR2 SASEGT. Trimming at V came to 3 bases and at J to 7 bases, leaving 8 bases not matched to a gene. The CDR3 sequence is 15 residues long. CDR3 DNA sequence: TGTGCCAGCAGTGACCGGGACAGGGGAGGTAGTGGCTACACCTTC. This sequence encodes CASSDRDRGGSGYTF.

This chain uses TRBV15 with TRBJ2-1, with a weak D call TRBD1 (6 bases). Deletions cut 1 base from V and 4 bases from J, with 14 bases between. The CDR3 is 16 amino acids. The germline CDR1 and CDR2 sequences are LNHNV and YYDKDF (reference sequence). In DNA, the CDR3 is TGTGCCACCAGCAGAGTGACGGGACACAGATACAATGAGCAGTTCTTC. Translated, it gives CATSRVTGHRYNEQFF.

The chain links TRBV6-1 to TRBJ1-1; possibly TRBD1 for D (6 bases). V was shortened by 2 bases and J by 1 base, with 11 bases between the two germline ends. The CDR3 totals 15 residues. Germline CDR1 MNHNS, CDR2 SASEGT. The CDR3 sequence is CASSEWGQTNTEAFF. CDR3 in DNA: TGTGCCAGCAGTGAATGGGGGCAGACGAACACTGAAGCTTTCTTT.

This rearrangement joins TRBV4-2 to TRBJ2-1; D gene ambiguous. The CDR3 loop spans 13 amino acids. Germline loops: CDR1 LGHNA, CDR2 YNFKEQ. Trimming removed 2 bases at V and 8 bases at J, with 10 bases between. The CDR3 reads CASSQFPLDEQFF. The CDR3 DNA reads TGTGCCAGCAGCCAATTTCCCCTCGATGAGCAGTTCTTC.

The rearrangement uses TRBV6-4 and TRBJ1-5, with 7 bases fitting TRBD1. The CDR3 totals 14 residues. In germline, CDR1 is MRHNA, CDR2 SNTAGT. The V gene end was trimmed by 3 bases and the J gene end by 6 bases; junction bases not matched to a gene: 5. The CDR3 is CASSETGAGQPQHF. CDR3 DNA sequence: TGTGCCAGCAGTGAAACAGGGGCCGGTCAGCCCCAGCATTTT.

CDR3 in DNA: TGTGCCAGCAGCCCTATGAGCCGAGATCAAGCTTTCTTT. Translation gives CASSPMSRDQAFF. The V call is TRBV11-2, the J call TRBJ1-1; D is ambiguous. Germline V gene data show CDR1 as SGHAT and CDR2 as FQNNGV. With 5 bases removed from V and 9 bases from J, the gap between germline ends came to 16 bases. The CDR3 covers 13 residues.

V and J are TRBV5-1 and TRBJ2-7, with D maybe TRBD2 (5 bases). Trimming took off 3 bases at V and 6 bases at J, with 13 bases between the two ends. The CDR3 totals 13 residues. The germline gives CDR1 SGHRS, CDR2 YFSETQ. CDR3 in amino acids: CASSYDGRGEQYF. The CDR3 nucleotides are TGCGCCAGCAGCTATGACGGACGGGGCGAGCAGTACTTC.

V usage is TRBV4-2 and J usage is TRBJ1-6; possibly TRBD1 for D (5 bases). V was shortened by 0 bases and J by 10 bases, with 7 bases between the two germline ends. Germline V lookup: CDR1 LGHNA, CDR2 YNFKEQ. The CDR3 is made up of 13 amino acids. This CDR3 reads CASSQDQGSPLHF. In DNA form, the CDR3 reads TGTGCCAGCAGCCAAGATCAGGGCTCACCCCTCCACTTT.